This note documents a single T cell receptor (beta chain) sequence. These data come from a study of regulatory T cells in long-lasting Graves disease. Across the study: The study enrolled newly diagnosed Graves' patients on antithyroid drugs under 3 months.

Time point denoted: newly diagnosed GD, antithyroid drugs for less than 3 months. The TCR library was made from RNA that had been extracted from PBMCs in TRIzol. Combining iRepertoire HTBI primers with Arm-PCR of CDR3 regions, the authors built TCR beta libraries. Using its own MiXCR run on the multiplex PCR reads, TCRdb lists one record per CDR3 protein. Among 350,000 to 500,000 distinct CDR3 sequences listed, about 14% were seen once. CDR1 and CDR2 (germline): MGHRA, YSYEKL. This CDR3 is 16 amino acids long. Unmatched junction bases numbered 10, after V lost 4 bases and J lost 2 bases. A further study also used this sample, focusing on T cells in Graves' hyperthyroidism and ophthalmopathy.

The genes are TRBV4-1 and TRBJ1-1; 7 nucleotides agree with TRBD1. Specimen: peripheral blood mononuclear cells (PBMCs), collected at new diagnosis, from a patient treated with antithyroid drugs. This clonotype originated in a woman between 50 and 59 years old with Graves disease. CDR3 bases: TGCGCCAGCAGCCCTGGGACAGTACAGGAAAACACTGAAGCTTTCTTT. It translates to CASSPGTVQENTEAFF.